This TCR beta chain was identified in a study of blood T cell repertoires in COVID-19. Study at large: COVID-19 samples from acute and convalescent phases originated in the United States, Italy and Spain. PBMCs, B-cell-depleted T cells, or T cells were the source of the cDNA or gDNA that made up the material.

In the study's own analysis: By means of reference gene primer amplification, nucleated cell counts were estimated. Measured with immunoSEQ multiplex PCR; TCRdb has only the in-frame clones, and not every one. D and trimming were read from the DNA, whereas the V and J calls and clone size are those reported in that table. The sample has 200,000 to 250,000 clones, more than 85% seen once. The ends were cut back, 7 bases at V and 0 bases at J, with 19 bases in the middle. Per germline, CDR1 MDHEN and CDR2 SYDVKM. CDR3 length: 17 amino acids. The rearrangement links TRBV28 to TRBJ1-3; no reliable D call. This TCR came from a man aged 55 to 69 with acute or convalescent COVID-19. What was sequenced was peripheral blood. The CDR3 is CASTPFSAGSSGNTIYF. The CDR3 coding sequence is TGTGCCAGCACCCCGTTTTCGGCCGGGAGCTCTGGAAACACCATATATTTT.